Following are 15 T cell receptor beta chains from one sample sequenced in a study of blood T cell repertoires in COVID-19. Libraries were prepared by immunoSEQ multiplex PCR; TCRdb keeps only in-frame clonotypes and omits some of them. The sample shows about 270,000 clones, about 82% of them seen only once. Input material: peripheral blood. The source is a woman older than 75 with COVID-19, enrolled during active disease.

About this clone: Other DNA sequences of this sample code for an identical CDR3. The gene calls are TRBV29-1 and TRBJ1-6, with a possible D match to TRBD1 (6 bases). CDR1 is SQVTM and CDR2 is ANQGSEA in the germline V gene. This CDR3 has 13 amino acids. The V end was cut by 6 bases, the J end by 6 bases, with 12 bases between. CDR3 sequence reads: CSVATGSNSPLHF. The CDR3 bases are TGCAGCGTGGCCACAGGGTCTAATTCACCCCTCCACTTT.

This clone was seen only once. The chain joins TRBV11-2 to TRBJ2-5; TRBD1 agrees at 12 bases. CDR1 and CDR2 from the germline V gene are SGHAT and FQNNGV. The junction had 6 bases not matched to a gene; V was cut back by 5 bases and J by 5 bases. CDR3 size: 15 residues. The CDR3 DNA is TGTGCCAGCAGCCCCGGGACAGGGGGCATGGAGACCCAGTACTTC. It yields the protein CASSPGTGGMETQYF.

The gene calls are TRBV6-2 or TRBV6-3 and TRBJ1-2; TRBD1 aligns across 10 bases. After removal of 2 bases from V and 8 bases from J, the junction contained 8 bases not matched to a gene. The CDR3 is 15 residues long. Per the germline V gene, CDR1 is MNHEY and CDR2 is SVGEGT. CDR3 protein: CASSYKGQGRNGYTF. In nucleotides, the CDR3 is TGTGCCAGCAGTTACAAGGGACAGGGGAGAAACGGCTACACCTTC.

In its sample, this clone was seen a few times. As DNA, the CDR3 is TGTGCCATCAGTGGGGGACAGGCGAAACGGGACTATGGCTACACCTTC. As protein: CAISGGQAKRDYGYTF. The chain has TRBV10-3 and TRBJ1-2; 8 bases match TRBD1. V lost 4 bases to trimming and J lost 3 bases; unmatched junction nucleotides: 10. The CDR3 runs to 16 residues. The germline V gene has CDR1 ENHRY and CDR2 SYGVKD.

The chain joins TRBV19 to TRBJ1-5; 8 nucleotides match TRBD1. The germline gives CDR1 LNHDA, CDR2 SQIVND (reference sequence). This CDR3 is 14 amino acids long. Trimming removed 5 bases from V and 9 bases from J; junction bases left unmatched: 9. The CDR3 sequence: CASSPGQGGRPQHF. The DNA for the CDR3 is TGTGCCAGTAGTCCAGGACAGGGAGGGCGGCCCCAGCATTTT.

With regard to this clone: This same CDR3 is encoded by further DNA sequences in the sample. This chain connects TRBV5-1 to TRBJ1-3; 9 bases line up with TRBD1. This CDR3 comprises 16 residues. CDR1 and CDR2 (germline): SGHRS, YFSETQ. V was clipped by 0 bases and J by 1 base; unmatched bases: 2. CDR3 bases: TGCGCCAGCAGCTTGGGCGACAGGGGGTCTGGAAACACCATATATTTT. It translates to CASSLGDRGSGNTIYF.

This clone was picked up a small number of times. The DNA of the CDR3 is TGTGCCAGAAGCTTGATCCGTGAGAGCGGGGGGGCACATGGAAGGCGCACCGGGGAGCTGTTTTTT. It encodes CARSLIRESGGAHGRRTGELFF. This chain joins TRBV5-3 and TRBJ2-2; 10 bases fit TRBD2. TRBV5-3 carries the ORF label, with uncertain function. CDR3 length equals 22 residues. Trimming at V came to 1 base and at J to 4 bases, leaving 22 bases not matched to a gene.

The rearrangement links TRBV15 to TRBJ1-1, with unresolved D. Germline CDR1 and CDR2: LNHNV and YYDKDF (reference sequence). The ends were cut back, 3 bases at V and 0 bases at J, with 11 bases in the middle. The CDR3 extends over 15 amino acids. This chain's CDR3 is CATSRGGYLNTEAFF. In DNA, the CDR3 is TGTGCCACCAGCAGGGGAGGGTATTTGAACACTGAAGCTTTCTTT.

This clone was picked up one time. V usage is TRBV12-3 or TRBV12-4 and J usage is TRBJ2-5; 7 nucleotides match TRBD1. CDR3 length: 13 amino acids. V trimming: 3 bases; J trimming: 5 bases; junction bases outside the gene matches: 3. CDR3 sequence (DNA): TGTGCCAGCAGTTTTGCCAGGGGGGAGACCCAGTACTTC. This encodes CASSFARGETQYF.

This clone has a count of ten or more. This CDR3 reads CASSESARRGYTF. The CDR3, as DNA: TGTGCCAGCAGTGAGTCGGCTCGGAGAGGCTACACCTTC. J is TRBJ1-2 and V is TRBV2; D is undetermined. Trimming cost V 3 bases and J 8 bases, with 13 bases left between them. The length of the CDR3 is 13 residues. The V gene's germline CDR1 is SNHLY and CDR2 FYNNEI.

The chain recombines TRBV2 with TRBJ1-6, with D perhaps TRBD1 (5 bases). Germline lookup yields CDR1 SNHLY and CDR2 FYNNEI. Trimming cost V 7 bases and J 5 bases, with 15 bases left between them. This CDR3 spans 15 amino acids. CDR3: CASTSGGKDNSPLHF. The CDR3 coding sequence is TGTGCCAGCACTTCCGGGGGAAAGGATAATTCACCCCTCCACTTT.

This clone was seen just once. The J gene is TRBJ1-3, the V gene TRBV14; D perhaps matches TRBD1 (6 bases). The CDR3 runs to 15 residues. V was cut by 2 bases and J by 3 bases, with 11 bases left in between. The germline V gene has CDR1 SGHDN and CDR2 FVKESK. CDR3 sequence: CASSQLGADGNTIYF. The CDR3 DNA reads TGTGCCAGCAGCCAACTGGGGGCGGATGGAAACACCATATATTTT.

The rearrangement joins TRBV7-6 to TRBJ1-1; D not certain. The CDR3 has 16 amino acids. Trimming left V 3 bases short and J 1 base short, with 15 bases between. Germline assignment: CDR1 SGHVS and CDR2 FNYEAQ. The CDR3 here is CASSLLRANTNTEAFF. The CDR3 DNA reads TGTGCCAGCAGCTTGCTCCGAGCGAATACGAACACTGAAGCTTTCTTT.

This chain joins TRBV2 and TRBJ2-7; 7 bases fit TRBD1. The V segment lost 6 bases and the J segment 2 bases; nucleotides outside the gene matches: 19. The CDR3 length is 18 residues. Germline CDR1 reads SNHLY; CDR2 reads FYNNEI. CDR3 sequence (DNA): TGTGCCAGCAGCCCCTTTCCCGACATAGGGACAGCTACCTACGAGCAGTACTTC. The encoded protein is CASSPFPDIGTATYEQYF.

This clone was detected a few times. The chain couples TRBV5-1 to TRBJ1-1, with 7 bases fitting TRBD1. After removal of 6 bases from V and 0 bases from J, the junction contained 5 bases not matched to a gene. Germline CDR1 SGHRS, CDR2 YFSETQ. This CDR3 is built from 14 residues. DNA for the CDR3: TGCGCCAGCACCCAGGGGGTTATGAACACTGAAGCTTTCTTT. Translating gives CASTQGVMNTEAFF.